This T cell receptor beta chain appears in the sequencing data of a study of response to subunit inactivated influenza vaccine. The CDR3 is 12 residues long. J was trimmed by 7 bases and V by 0 bases; bases with no gene match: 0. Per germline, CDR1 SGDLS and CDR2 YYNGEE. In this sample, this clonotype turned up a few times. TCRdb reanalysed the RT-PCR reads using MiXCR and keeps one entry per CDR3 protein. Of almost 250,000 distinct CDR3 sequences in the sample, 9.5% to 15% were seen once. The genes are TRBV9 and TRBJ1-2; TRBD1 agrees at 7 bases. Source: non-naive T cells sorted from PBMCs, taken around 15 days before vaccination. The clonotype was recovered from a man between 50 and 59 years old who received an inactivated influenza vaccine. The CDR3 DNA sequence: TGTGCCAGCAGCGTAGCAGGGGGTGGCTACACCTTC. It specifies CASSVAGGGYTF.